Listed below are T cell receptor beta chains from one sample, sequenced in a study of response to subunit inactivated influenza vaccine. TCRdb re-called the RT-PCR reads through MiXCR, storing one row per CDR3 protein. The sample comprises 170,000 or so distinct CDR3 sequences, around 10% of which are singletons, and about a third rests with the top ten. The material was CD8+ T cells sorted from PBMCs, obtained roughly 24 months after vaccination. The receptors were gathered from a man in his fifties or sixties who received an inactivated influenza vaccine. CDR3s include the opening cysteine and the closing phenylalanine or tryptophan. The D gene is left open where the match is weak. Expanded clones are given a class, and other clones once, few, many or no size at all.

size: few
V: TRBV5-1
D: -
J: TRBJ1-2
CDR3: CASSSGGGAGYGYTF
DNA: TGCGCCAGCAGCTCGGGGGGGGGCGCAGGCTATGGCTACACCTTC

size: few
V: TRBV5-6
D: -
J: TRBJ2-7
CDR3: CASSFPSDTKYEQYF
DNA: TGTGCCAGCAGCTTTCCCAGTGATACTAAGTACGAGCAGTACTTC

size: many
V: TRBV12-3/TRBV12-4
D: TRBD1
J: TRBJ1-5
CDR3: CASSFGTGSNQPQHF
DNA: TGTGCCAGCAGTTTCGGGACAGGTAGCAATCAGCCCCAGCATTTT

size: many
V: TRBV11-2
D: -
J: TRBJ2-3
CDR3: CASSTLEGGPHFSDTQYF
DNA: TGTGCCAGCAGCACTCTCGAGGGGGGACCTCATTTCTCAGATACGCAGTATTTT

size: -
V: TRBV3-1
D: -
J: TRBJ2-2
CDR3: CASSQGGRGHDTGELFF
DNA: TGTGCCAGCAGCCAAGGTGGAAGGGGACATGACACCGGGGAGCTGTTTTTT

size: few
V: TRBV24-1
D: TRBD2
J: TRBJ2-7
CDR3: CATSDPGGRGDPSYEQYF
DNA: TGTGCCACCAGTGACCCGGGGGGGCGAGGAGACCCTTCCTACGAGCAGTACTTC

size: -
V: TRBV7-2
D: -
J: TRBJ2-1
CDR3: CASSWDPDNEQFF
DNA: TGTGCCAGCAGCTGGGACCCTGACAATGAGCAGTTCTTC

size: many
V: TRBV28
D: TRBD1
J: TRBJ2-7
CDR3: CASSFGTAKTFSYEQYF
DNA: TGTGCCAGCAGTTTTGGGACAGCTAAAACCTTCTCCTACGAGCAGTACTTC

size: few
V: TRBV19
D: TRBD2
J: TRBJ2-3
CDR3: CASGRGVGDTQYF
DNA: TGTGCCAGTGGTCGGGGGGTAGGAGATACGCAGTATTTT

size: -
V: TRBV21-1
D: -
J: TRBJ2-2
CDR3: CASSFQVFSGTNTGELFF
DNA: TGTGCCAGCAGCTTCCAAGTCTTTAGCGGGACGAACACCGGGGAGCTGTTTTTT

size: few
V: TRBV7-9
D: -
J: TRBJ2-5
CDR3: CASSLGGNFQETQYF
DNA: TGTGCCAGCAGCTTAGGGGGGAACTTTCAAGAGACCCAGTACTTC

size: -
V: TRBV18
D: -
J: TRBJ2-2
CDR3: CASSPSGQNTGELFF
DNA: TGTGCCAGCTCACCTTCGGGCCAGAACACCGGGGAGCTGTTTTTT

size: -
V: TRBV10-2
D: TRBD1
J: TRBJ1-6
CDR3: CASSEKSGQNNSPLHF
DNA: TGCGCCAGCAGTGAGAAGTCGGGACAGAATAATTCACCCCTCCACTTT

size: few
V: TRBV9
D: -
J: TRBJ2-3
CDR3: CASSASGQNTDTQYF
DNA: TGTGCCAGCAGCGCGAGTGGACAAAACACAGATACGCAGTATTTT

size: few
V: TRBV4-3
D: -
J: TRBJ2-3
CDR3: CASSQGVGSGRPHTDTQYF
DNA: TGCGCCAGCAGCCAAGGGGTGGGGTCCGGCAGACCACACACAGATACGCAGTATTTT

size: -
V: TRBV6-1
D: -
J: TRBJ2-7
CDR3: CASSEGPPQQYF
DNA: TGTGCCAGCAGTGAAGGGCCGCCTCAGCAGTACTTC

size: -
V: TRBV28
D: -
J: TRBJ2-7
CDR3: CASGRGPQNYEQYF
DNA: TGTGCCAGCGGGCGGGGACCGCAAAACTACGAGCAGTACTTC

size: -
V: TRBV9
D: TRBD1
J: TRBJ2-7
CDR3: CASSVSGGQGYEQYF
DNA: TGTGCCAGCAGCGTAAGTGGGGGACAGGGGTACGAGCAGTACTTC

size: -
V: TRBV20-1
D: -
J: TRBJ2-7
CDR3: CSADRIGGAYEQYF
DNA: TGCAGTGCTGACCGGATTGGGGGTGCCTACGAGCAGTACTTC

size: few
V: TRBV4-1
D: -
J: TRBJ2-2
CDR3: CASSSRVGDTGELFF
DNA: TGCGCCAGCAGTTCTAGGGTGGGGGACACCGGGGAGCTGTTTTTT

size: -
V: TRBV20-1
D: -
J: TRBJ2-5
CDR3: CSAALRGSSQETQYF
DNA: TGCAGTGCCGCTTTACGGGGGAGTTCCCAAGAGACCCAGTACTTC

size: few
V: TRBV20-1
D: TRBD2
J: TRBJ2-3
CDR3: CSVLTSGRSDTQYF
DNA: TGCAGTGTTCTGACTAGCGGGAGGTCAGATACGCAGTATTTT

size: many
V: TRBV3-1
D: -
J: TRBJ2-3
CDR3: CASSPSGLEDTQYF
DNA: TGTGCCAGCAGCCCCAGCGGTTTGGAGGATACGCAGTATTTT

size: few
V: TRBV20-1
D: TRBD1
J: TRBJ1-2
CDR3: CSARDSGTGDYGYTF
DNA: TGCAGTGCTAGAGATTCGGGGACAGGGGACTATGGCTACACCTTC

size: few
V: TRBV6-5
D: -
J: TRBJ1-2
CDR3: CASSYRALYGYTF
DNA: TGTGCCAGCAGTTACAGGGCTTTGTATGGCTACACCTTC

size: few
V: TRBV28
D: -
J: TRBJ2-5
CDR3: CASSLSSGSANPQETQYF
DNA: TGTGCCAGCAGTTTAAGTTCCGGTAGTGCAAACCCCCAAGAGACCCAGTACTTC

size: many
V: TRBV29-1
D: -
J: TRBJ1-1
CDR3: CSVVVWNTEAFF
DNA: TGCAGCGTTGTAGTCTGGAACACTGAAGCTTTCTTT